The 22 T cell receptor beta chains below come from one sample, sequenced in a study of T cell repertoires in cytomegalovirus infection. No antigens are known for them. TCRdb ran MiXCR on the reads and lists one entry per CDR3 protein. The sample includes about 830,000 distinct CDR3 sequences, about 31% of them seen just once. The sequencing used cultured CD8+ T cells from PBMCs, collected from culture after CMV antigen stimulation. The receptors originated from a human donor in good health (CMV status not recorded). Some clones in this sample may be carry-over from other donors' samples.

The chain employs TRBV5-6 and TRBJ2-7, with 13 nucleotides matching TRBD2. This CDR3 is 15 amino acids long. The trim removed 1 base at V and 5 bases at J, leaving 3 bases unmatched. Germline CDR1 reads SGHDT; CDR2 reads YYEEEE. The chain's CDR3 is CASSLSTSGGDEQYF. In DNA, the CDR3 is TGTGCCAGCAGCTTGTCAACTAGCGGGGGGGACGAGCAGTACTTC. Complete variable domain (other parts from reference TRBV5-6 and TRBJ2-7): DAGVTQSPTHLIKTRGQQVTLRCSPKSGHDTVSWYQQALGQGPQFIFQYYEEEERQRGNFPDRFSGHQFPNYSSELNVNALLLGDSALYLCASSLSTSGGDEQYFGPGTRLTVT.

This clonotype was counted between two and nine times. One junction end does not reproduce the germline sequence, and a read error may be involved. J is TRBJ2-1 and V is TRBV7-6; TRBD2 aligns across 8 bases. Per germline, CDR1 SGHVS and CDR2 FNYEAQ. This CDR3 has 14 amino acids. The chain's CDR3 is CASSPGTRGTEQFF. The CDR3 DNA reads TGTGCTAGCAGCCCCGGGACTAGAGGTACTGAGCAGTTCTTC.

This clonotype has only a few counts. V usage is TRBV25-1 and J usage is TRBJ1-6; no reliable D call. The CDR3 is 16 residues long. V lost 2 bases to trimming and J lost 6 bases, with 14 bases between them. Germline V lookup: CDR1 MGHDK, CDR2 SYGVNS. The CDR3 DNA sequence: TGTGCCAGCAGTGAAAAAGGCTGGGCGGGTAATTCACCCCTCCACTTT. This translates into CASSEKGWAGNSPLHF.

This clonotype was recorded a few times. The V and J genes are TRBV20-1 and TRBJ2-2; 10 positions match TRBD2. V gave up 6 bases and J gave up 1 base; unmatched junction bases: 8. The CDR3 is made up of 16 amino acids. Per the germline V gene, CDR1 is DFQATT and CDR2 is SNEGSKA (reference sequence). The CDR3 bases are TGCAGTGCCCCTCAGCGGGGGGGCCTGAACACCGGGGAGCTGTTTTTT. This gives the protein CSAPQRGGLNTGELFF.

This clonotype appeared many times. Here the CDR3 reads CASSPRTGTQYF. In DNA form, the CDR3 reads TGTGCCAGCAGCCCAAGGACAGGTACCCAGTATTTT. V gene TRBV7-8 combines with J gene TRBJ2-3; 7 bases line up with TRBD1. The germline CDR1 and CDR2 sequences are SGHVS and FQNEAQ. The CDR3 covers 12 residues. J gave up 12 bases and V 5 bases, and 8 bases lay outside the gene matches.

This clonotype was counted only a few times. The chain recombines TRBV20-1 with TRBJ1-1; no reliable D call. The CDR3 is made up of 14 amino acids. V was pared by 3 bases and J by 5 bases, with 16 bases between. Germline loops: CDR1 DFQATT, CDR2 SNEGSKA (reference sequence). The CDR3 DNA sequence: TGCAGTGCTAGCGGTCTTGAGGGCTCAACTGAAGCTTTCTTT. This codes for CSASGLEGSTEAFF.

The J gene is TRBJ2-7, the V gene TRBV6-2 or TRBV6-3; D remains unclear. This CDR3 is built from 13 residues. Trimming left V 2 bases short and J 3 bases short, with 8 bases between. Germline CDR1 reads MNHEY; CDR2 reads SVGEGT. This CDR3 is CASSYVGNYEQYV. For the CDR3, the DNA is TGTGCCAGCAGTTACGTCGGCAACTACGAGCAGTACGTC.

This clonotype was seen more than once but under ten times. The DNA for the CDR3 is TGTGCCAGCACTGGGCGACAGGGTAACACCGGGGAGCTGTTTTTT. Protein: CASTGRQGNTGELFF. The rearrangement joins TRBV28 to TRBJ2-2; 7 bases agree with TRBD1. The CDR3 has 15 amino acids. Germline assignment: CDR1 MDHEN and CDR2 SYDVKM. The J segment lost 2 bases and the V segment lost 7 bases, leaving 7 bases of the junction unmatched. Variable domain in full (rest from reference TRBV28 and TRBJ2-2): DVKVTQSSRYLVKRTGEKVFLECVQDMDHENMFWYRQDPGLGLRLIYFSYDVKMKEKGDIPEGYSVSREKKERFSLILESASTNQTSMYLCASTGRQGNTGELFFGEGSRLTVL.

J is TRBJ2-3 and V is TRBV10-1, with a tentative D call TRBD1 (6 bases). The germline V and J ends were trimmed by 3 bases and 4 bases, with 14 bases remaining between them. CDR1 is WNHNN, CDR2 SYGVQD, per germline (reference sequence). The CDR3 is made up of 15 amino acids. CDR3 DNA: TGCGCCAGCAGTGACGAGGGACATGGGGCAGATACGCAGTATTTT. Translation: CASSDEGHGADTQYF.

The rearrangement uses TRBV6-5 and TRBJ2-2, with unresolved D. Germline V CDR1 and CDR2: MNHEY, SVGAGI. Trimming pared 2 bases from V and 7 bases from J, leaving 11 bases between. The CDR3 consists of 14 residues. The CDR3 nucleotides read TGTGCCAGCAGTTACGGCGTAGCCCACGGGGAGCTGTTTTTT. It translates to CASSYGVAHGELFF.

This clonotype has at least ten counts. The chain is built from TRBV7-9 and TRBJ1-2; D not certain. There are 12 residues in the CDR3. The germline CDR1 and CDR2 sequences are SEHNR and FQNEAQ (reference sequence). V was cut by 3 bases and J by 4 bases, with 6 bases left in between. The CDR3, as DNA: TGTGCCAGCAGCTTCCTCGCCTATGGCTACACCTTC. Residues: CASSFLAYGYTF.

This sequence joins TRBV27 and TRBJ2-1, with TRBD1 as a possible D gene (6 bases). The ends were cut back, 0 bases at V and 5 bases at J, with 14 bases in the middle. Germline CDR1 MNHEY, CDR2 SMNVEV (reference sequence). CDR3 length: 16 residues. Here the CDR3 reads CASSLSGGALHNEQFF. In DNA, the CDR3 is TGTGCCAGCAGTTTATCAGGGGGTGCCTTGCACAATGAGCAGTTCTTC.

The gene calls are TRBV24-1 and TRBJ2-1; D ambiguous. Germline CDR1 is KGHDR and CDR2 is SFDVKD. This CDR3 spans 17 amino acids. Trimming removed 4 bases at V and 10 bases at J, with 25 bases between. This chain's CDR3 is CATSEPPWGEAPGEQFF. CDR3 DNA: TGTGCCACCAGTGAACCCCCATGGGGTGAGGCCCCTGGGGAGCAGTTCTTC.

In this sample, this clonotype turned up once. This chain links TRBV27 with TRBJ1-5, with no clear D. CDR1 is MNHEY, CDR2 SMNVEV, per germline (reference sequence). This CDR3 spans 16 amino acids. The V end was cut by 0 bases, the J end by 3 bases, with 12 bases between. The CDR3, as DNA: TGTGCCAGCAGTTTATCAACCGGGCAGCCCAATCAGCCCCAGCATTTT. Its translation is CASSLSTGQPNQPQHF.

This clonotype was seen more than once but under ten times. The chain joins TRBV15 to TRBJ2-2; TRBD1 agrees at 7 bases. V was pared by 8 bases and J by 3 bases, with 9 bases of the junction left unmatched. This CDR3 has 15 amino acids. CDR1 LNHNV and CDR2 YYDKDF come from the germline V gene (reference sequence). CDR3: CATARKQGYTGELFF. The CDR3 DNA sequence: TGTGCCACCGCCCGGAAACAGGGGTACACCGGGGAGCTGTTTTTT.

This clonotype was detected only a few times. The chain recombines TRBV27 with TRBJ2-1, with a possible D match to TRBD2 (7 bases). V shed 8 bases and J shed 5 bases, with 16 bases lying between them. CDR1 is MNHEY, CDR2 SMNVEV, per germline (reference sequence). The CDR3 loop spans 14 amino acids. CDR3 region: CASCRGGGDNEQFF. The CDR3 region has the DNA TGTGCCAGCTGTAGGGGGGGGGGCGACAATGAGCAGTTCTTC.

The chain links TRBV6-6 to TRBJ1-4; D gene uncertain. Germline V gene lookup returns CDR1 MNHNY and CDR2 SVGAGI (reference sequence). Trimming cost V 9 bases and J 0 bases, with 8 bases left between them. The CDR3 has 13 amino acids. The CDR3 here is CARFSATNEKLFF. DNA for the CDR3: TGTGCCAGATTCAGCGCAACTAATGAAAAACTGTTTTTT.

V usage is TRBV27 and J usage is TRBJ1-2, with D possibly matching TRBD1 (6 bases). The V end was cut by 9 bases, the J end by 2 bases, with 22 bases between. The CDR3 contains 16 residues. The V gene's germline CDR1 is MNHEY and CDR2 SMNVEV (reference sequence). The CDR3 spells CASSNSGTPSNYGYTF. CDR3 sequence (DNA): TGTGCCAGTAGTAACTCCGGGACACCTAGCAACTATGGCTACACCTTC.

The V and J genes are TRBV11-2 and TRBJ2-3, with TRBD1 identical over 11 bases. The CDR3 sequence is 15 residues long. Germline loops: CDR1 SGHAT, CDR2 FQNNGV. The V segment lost 7 bases and the J segment 5 bases; nucleotides outside the gene matches: 8. CDR3 loop: CASTPWGQGVDTQYF. The CDR3 DNA sequence: TGTGCCAGCACCCCGTGGGGACAGGGGGTAGATACGCAGTATTTT.

Many counts were recorded for this clonotype. The chain recombines TRBV12-3 or TRBV12-4 with TRBJ1-5; D is undetermined. Trimming cost V 1 base and J 3 bases, with 7 bases left between them. This CDR3 has 14 amino acids. CDR3 DNA sequence: TGTGCCAGCAGTTTAGTGGGCCACAATCAGCCCCAGCATTTT. It yields the protein CASSLVGHNQPQHF.

The chain recombines TRBV5-1 with TRBJ2-1, with D maybe TRBD2 (5 bases). Germline CDR1 is SGHRS and CDR2 is YFSETQ. Trimming cost V 0 bases and J 10 bases, with 17 bases left between them. The CDR3 is 15 amino acids. CDR3 in amino acids: CASSLAADSIWEQFF. DNA of the CDR3: TGCGCCAGCAGCTTGGCCGCGGACTCGATTTGGGAGCAGTTCTTC.

The CDR3 sequence is CASSLGDQGAFF. As DNA, the CDR3 is TGTGCCAGCAGCTTGGGTGACCAGGGAGCTTTCTTT. The chain couples TRBV5-4 to TRBJ1-1, with D maybe TRBD1 (5 bases). Trimming took off 0 bases at V and 10 bases at J, with 10 bases between the two ends. CDR3 length: 12 residues. The V gene's germline CDR1 is SGHNT and CDR2 YYREEE (reference sequence).